The clone carrying this T cell receptor beta chain is a singleton in its sample. The antigen is not known. Extracted RNA was reverse transcribed, and the resulting cDNA served as sequencing template. Assay: immunoSEQ multiplex PCR; the TCRdb copy retains only in-frame clones and omits some. This table has fewer than 150,000 clones, 58% appearing once. The data originate from a study of CD8+ T cells in alopecia areata. Treatment in this sample: oral pan-JAK inhibitor, 5-10 mg twice daily. V gave up 5 bases and J gave up 4 bases; unmatched junction bases: 5. Germline loops: CDR1 MNHEY, CDR2 SMNVEV (reference sequence). This CDR3 is built from 14 residues. Study-wide findings and caveats: Only a single nonresponder existed, so baseline CD8+ expansion links stay unclear. Amid tofacitinib therapy, many expanded lesional clones stayed present in scalp and blood.

V usage is TRBV27 and J usage is TRBJ2-1; 7 bases are shared with TRBD2. Specimen: CD8+ T cells sorted from blood, collected at week 4, from a patient treated with tofacitinib. The clonotype originates from a human donor with alopecia areata. The CDR3: CASSRSGEYNEQFF. The CDR3 DNA reads as TGTGCCAGCAGTCGGAGCGGGGAGTACAATGAGCAGTTCTTC.